Shown below are 21 T cell receptor beta chains from a single sample sequenced in a study of T cell responses to AZD1222 COVID-19 vaccine. TCRdb's copy holds only in-frame clones and misses some; the assay was immunoSEQ multiplex PCR. The table records 70,000 to 95,000 clones, approximately 90% of them present only once. Sequenced here: peripheral blood, sampled on day 0 of MenACWY control vaccination. The receptor set was obtained from an adult in good health.

The chain has TRBV6-5 and TRBJ2-1; D possibly corresponds to TRBD1 (6 bases). Germline values: CDR1 MNHEY, CDR2 SVGAGI. Trimming took off 6 bases at V and 14 bases at J, with 20 bases between the two ends. This CDR3 has 13 residues. The CDR3 here is CASRPTGAEVKFF. The CDR3 DNA reads TGTGCCAGCAGACCGACAGGTGCAGAGGTTAAGTTCTTC.

The chain recombines TRBV7-2 with TRBJ1-2; 7 positions agree with TRBD1. After removal of 0 bases from V and 8 bases from J, the junction contained 12 bases not matched to a gene. CDR3 length: 16 amino acids. In germline, CDR1 is SGHTA, CDR2 FQGNSA. CDR3 coding DNA: TGTGCCAGCAGCTTAGCACAGGGGCGCCGTATCGGCGGCTACACCTTC. Protein sequence: CASSLAQGRRIGGYTF.

The rearrangement joins TRBV5-1 to TRBJ1-4; D unresolved. V shed 4 bases and J shed 5 bases, with 15 bases lying between them. Germline V lookup: CDR1 SGHRS, CDR2 YFSETQ. The CDR3 is 15 amino acids. In DNA form, the CDR3 reads TGCGCCAGCAGCGGGTTATCTGGTGTGAATGAAAAACTGTTTTTT. Residues: CASSGLSGVNEKLFF.

The rearrangement joins TRBV29-1 to TRBJ2-4; D ambiguous. Looked up from germline, CDR1 is SQVTM and CDR2 is ANQGSEA. The CDR3 has 12 residues. The V end lost 2 bases, the J end lost 8 bases, and 10 bases lay between the germline ends. The CDR3 DNA sequence: TGCAGCGTTGAAACGGCGAAGGACATTCAGTACTTC. Protein product: CSVETAKDIQYF. Supplemented by reference TRBV29-1 and TRBJ2-4, the full variable domain reads SAVISQKPSRDICQRGTSLTIQCQVDSQVTMMFWYRQQPGQSLTLIATANQGSEATYESGFVIDKFPISRPNLTFSTLTVSNMSPEDSSIYLCSVETAKDIQYFGAGTRLSVL.

J is TRBJ2-5 and V is TRBV7-6, with D perhaps TRBD2 (6 bases). The CDR3 is 15 residues long. CDR1 is SGHVS and CDR2 is FNYEAQ in the germline V gene. V lost 4 bases and J lost 1, with 13 bases in between. The CDR3 sequence: CASSSRGTGQETQYF. CDR3 nucleotides: TGTGCCAGCAGCTCTCGGGGGACGGGCCAAGAGACCCAGTACTTC.

The chain couples TRBV6-5 to TRBJ2-7; 9 nucleotides agree with TRBD1. This CDR3 has 15 residues. The J segment lost 3 bases and the V segment lost 5 bases, leaving 8 bases of the junction unmatched. The germline CDR1 and CDR2 sequences are MNHEY and SVGAGI. The chain's CDR3 is CASSHRTGAIYEQYF. The CDR3 region has the DNA TGTGCCAGCAGTCATCGGACAGGGGCTATCTACGAGCAGTACTTC.

The J gene is TRBJ2-7, the V gene TRBV6-5, with 12 positions matching TRBD2. This CDR3 comprises 14 residues. Germline lookup yields CDR1 MNHEY and CDR2 SVGAGI. Unmatched junction bases numbered 6, after V lost 10 bases and J lost 2 bases. CDR3 in amino acids: CAIGRTSGTYEQYF. CDR3 DNA: TGTGCCATCGGAAGGACTAGCGGGACCTACGAGCAGTACTTC.

The chain recombines TRBV6-2 or TRBV6-3 with TRBJ2-7; D tentatively reads TRBD1 or TRBD2 (5 bases each). CDR3 length equals 13 residues. The germline gives CDR1 MNHEY, CDR2 SVGEGT. Between the trimmed V and J ends, which lost 5 bases and 5 bases, there was a span of 13 bases. The CDR3 bases are TGTGCCAGCAGTCGCCCGGGGCGCCACGAGCAGTACTTC. It encodes CASSRPGRHEQYF.

This sequence joins TRBV28 and TRBJ1-5, with D perhaps matching TRBD1 (6 bases). Per the germline V gene, CDR1 is MDHEN and CDR2 is SYDVKM. The CDR3 extends over 17 amino acids. Trimming removed 1 base at V and 0 bases at J, with 13 bases between. This chain's CDR3 is CASSLYLGAISNQPQHF. In DNA form, the CDR3 reads TGTGCCAGCAGTTTATATTTGGGGGCAATTAGCAATCAGCCCCAGCATTTT.

J is TRBJ2-5 and V is TRBV11-3, with D unclear. The V and J ends lost 3 bases and 7 bases respectively, with 6 bases between them. Germline V gene lookup returns CDR1 SGHNT and CDR2 YENEEA. The length of the CDR3 is 11 residues. CDR3 sequence: CASSLSGTQYF. The CDR3 nucleotides are TGTGCCAGCAGCTTGAGTGGGACCCAGTACTTC.

V gene TRBV28 combines with J gene TRBJ2-1, with D hard to call. Germline V lookup: CDR1 MDHEN, CDR2 SYDVKM. This CDR3 spans 15 amino acids. V was shortened by 3 bases and J by 4 bases, with 13 bases between the two germline ends. Here the CDR3 DNA reads TGTGCCAGCAGTTTTCGCCTCGAAGGTTACAATGAGCAGTTCTTC. This codes for CASSFRLEGYNEQFF.

The rearrangement joins TRBV2 to TRBJ2-2; D ambiguous. V was trimmed by 6 bases and J by 1 base, leaving 6 bases between them. The CDR3 spans 13 residues. Per the germline V gene, CDR1 is SNHLY and CDR2 is FYNNEI. DNA of the CDR3: TGTGCCAGCAGGACCGAGAACACCGGGGAGCTGTTTTTT. Protein: CASRTENTGELFF.

The chain recombines TRBV28 with TRBJ2-2; 10 bases are a match to TRBD1. Germline V gene lookup returns CDR1 MDHEN and CDR2 SYDVKM. The CDR3 length is 15 residues. Trimming cost V 11 bases and J 0 bases; bases outside gene matches: 6. CDR3 bases: TGTGCCTCCGCCGGACAGGGGGCGAACACCGGGGAGCTGTTTTTT. Its translation: CASAGQGANTGELFF.

The chain uses TRBV7-9 and TRBJ1-2, with 10 bases lining up with TRBD1. Trimming at V came to 0 bases and at J to 6 bases, leaving 1 base not matched to a gene. Germline assignment: CDR1 SEHNR and CDR2 FQNEAQ (reference sequence). CDR3 length: 14 residues. This chain's CDR3 is CASSLAGQGNGYTF. The CDR3 DNA sequence: TGTGCCAGCAGCTTAGCGGGACAGGGGAATGGCTACACCTTC.

The chain uses TRBV9 and TRBJ1-1; D perhaps matches TRBD1 (5 bases). V dropped 2 bases and J dropped 3 bases, with 8 bases sitting between them. The CDR3 runs to 13 residues. Germline V gene data show CDR1 as SGDLS and CDR2 as YYNGEE. The CDR3 sequence: CASSVGGYTEAFF. The DNA of the CDR3 is TGTGCCAGCAGCGTTGGGGGGTACACTGAAGCTTTCTTT.

The genes are TRBV27 and TRBJ2-1; D possibly corresponds to TRBD2 (6 bases). V was pared by 2 bases and J by 5 bases, with 28 bases between. The CDR3 covers 20 residues. In germline, CDR1 is MNHEY, CDR2 SMNVEV (reference sequence). Here the CDR3 DNA reads TGTGCCAGCAGTTTAAGTTTAGGGTCTCTCGGGACTTACTACAACAATGAGCAGTTCTTC. It is translated as CASSLSLGSLGTYYNNEQFF.

The chain links TRBV9 to TRBJ2-7; 8 positions agree with TRBD1. Germline assignment: CDR1 SGDLS and CDR2 YYNGEE. The J segment lost 1 base and the V segment lost 0 bases, leaving 6 bases of the junction unmatched. The CDR3 is 16 amino acids. The CDR3: CASSVEGQGKSYEQYF. CDR3 in DNA: TGTGCCAGCAGCGTAGAAGGACAGGGTAAATCCTACGAGCAGTACTTC.

The CDR3 DNA is TGCGCCAGCAGCCATCCCTCCGAGCTTACCCCTCGGGAGCAGTACTTC. It yields the protein CASSHPSELTPREQYF. V gene TRBV4-1 combines with J gene TRBJ2-7; D gene uncertain. The CDR3 contains 16 residues. Germline V gene sequence: CDR1 MGHRA, CDR2 YSYEKL. The V end was cut by 3 bases, the J end by 7 bases, with 22 bases between.

This chain joins TRBV5-5 and TRBJ1-1; D is undetermined. The germline CDR1 and CDR2 sequences are SGHKS and YYEKEE (reference sequence). V lost 2 bases, J lost 0 bases, and 20 bases lay in between. The CDR3 extends over 18 amino acids. This chain's CDR3 is CASSLGILSAFMNTEAFF. The CDR3 nucleotides are TGTGCCAGCAGCTTAGGGATTTTGTCAGCGTTCATGAACACTGAAGCTTTCTTT.

The chain links TRBV18 to TRBJ2-3, with 7 bases matching TRBD2. The V gene end was trimmed by 6 bases and the J gene end by 2 bases; junction bases not matched to a gene: 5. The CDR3 has 14 residues. Germline V gives CDR1 KGHSH, CDR2 LQKENI. In DNA form, the CDR3 reads TGTGCCAGCTCCCCCAGCGGGGTCACAGATACGCAGTATTTT. As protein: CASSPSGVTDTQYF.

The chain combines TRBV18 with TRBJ2-7; 8 bases agree with TRBD1. The CDR3 length is 14 residues. V was clipped by 2 bases and J by 6 bases; unmatched bases: 6. CDR1 KGHSH and CDR2 LQKENI come from the germline V gene. The CDR3 loop is CASSPTQGAIEQYF. CDR3 bases: TGTGCCAGCTCACCAACCCAGGGGGCCATCGAGCAGTACTTC.